A single sample gave rise to the 12 T cell receptor beta chains below, sequenced in a study of T cell responses to AZD1222 COVID-19 vaccine. Generated by immunoSEQ multiplex PCR, the TCRdb table keeps only in-frame clones and is missing some. This sample has around 150,000 clones; about 94% occur once, and the top ten carry approximately 3.7%. The material sequenced was peripheral blood, taken 28 days after the second AZD1222 dose. The receptors shown here come from an adult who received the AZD1222 COVID-19 vaccine.

The chain carries TRBV3-1 (or the pseudogene TRBV3-2) and TRBJ2-5; a possible D gene is TRBD1 (6 bases). Between the trimmed V and J ends, which lost 4 bases and 9 bases, there was a span of 18 bases. CDR3 length: 14 amino acids. Germline assignment: CDR1 LGHDT and CDR2 YNNKEL (reference sequence). CDR3 in DNA: TGTGCCAGCAGCCCGTATTTGGGGGCGAAGGCCCAGTACTTC. Translating it yields CASSPYLGAKAQYF.

The rearrangement uses TRBV6-5 and TRBJ1-2; D gene ambiguous. The CDR3 extends over 14 amino acids. Germline V CDR1 and CDR2: MNHEY, SVGAGI. V lost 5 bases, J lost 6 bases, and 16 bases lay in between. The CDR3 loop is CASSLDTRPDGYTF. CDR3 nucleotide sequence: TGTGCCAGCAGTCTCGACACTCGACCGGATGGCTACACCTTC.

V and J are TRBV19 and TRBJ1-6; 7 nucleotides line up with TRBD1. The V gene's germline CDR1 is LNHDA and CDR2 SQIVND (reference sequence). J gave up 5 bases and V 4 bases, and 5 bases lay outside the gene matches. This CDR3 comprises 15 residues. In nucleotides, the CDR3 is TGTGCCAGTAGTACAGGGGGAAAGAATAATTCACCCCTCCACTTT. This codes for CASSTGGKNNSPLHF.

The J gene is TRBJ1-1, the V gene TRBV28; D ambiguous. Germline V gene lookup returns CDR1 MDHEN and CDR2 SYDVKM. V was cut by 7 bases and J by 11 bases, with 20 bases left in between. The CDR3 consists of 13 residues. CDR3 nucleotide sequence: TGTGCCAGCAACTCCGTTTTGGATTTGGCCGCTTTCTTT. Its protein is CASNSVLDLAAFF. Full variable domain (rest looked up from reference TRBV28 and TRBJ1-1): DVKVTQSSRYLVKRTGEKVFLECVQDMDHENMFWYRQDPGLGLRLIYFSYDVKMKEKGDIPEGYSVSREKKERFSLILESASTNQTSMYLCASNSVLDLAAFFGQGTRLTVV.

The V and J genes are TRBV9 and TRBJ2-5; D possibly corresponds to TRBD1 (5 bases). The V and J ends lost 1 base and 5 bases respectively, with 15 bases between them. The CDR3 runs 15 residues. From germline, CDR1 is SGDLS and CDR2 YYNGEE. The CDR3 DNA reads as TGTGCCAGCAGCGTAAGGGGCGTAGTAGGGGAGACCCAGTACTTC. Protein product: CASSVRGVVGETQYF. The complete variable domain, with remaining parts taken from reference TRBV9 and TRBJ2-5, reads DSGVTQTPKHLITATGQRVTLRCSPRSGDLSVYWYQQSLDQGLQFLIQYYNGEERAKGNILERFSAQQFPDLHSELNLSSLELGDSALYFCASSVRGVVGETQYFGPGTRLLVL.

This clone has just one count. V usage is TRBV7-2 and J usage is TRBJ2-1; D gene ambiguous. There are 15 residues in the CDR3. Deletions cut 2 bases from V and 0 bases from J, with 8 bases between. CDR1 and CDR2 (germline): SGHTA, FQGNSA. The CDR3 bases are TGTGCCAGCAGCTTAAGTTCTAGCTCCTACAATGAGCAGTTCTTC. This translates into CASSLSSSSYNEQFF. The complete variable domain, with remaining parts taken from reference TRBV7-2 and TRBJ2-1, reads GAGVSQSPSNKVTEKGKDVELRCDPISGHTALYWYRQSLGQGLEFLIYFQGNSAPDKSGLPSDRFSAERTGGSVSTLTIQRTQQEDSAVYLCASSLSSSSYNEQFFGPGTRLTVL.

J is TRBJ2-1 and V is TRBV7-6; TRBD2 aligns across 7 bases. After removal of 5 bases from V and 4 bases from J, the junction contained 11 bases not matched to a gene. The CDR3 has 16 residues. Germline V gene lookup returns CDR1 SGHVS and CDR2 FNYEAQ. The CDR3 nucleotides are TGTGCCAGCAGCCAACTAAAGCGGGGACTATACAATGAGCAGTTCTTC. This codes for CASSQLKRGLYNEQFF.

The gene calls are TRBV13 and TRBJ2-1, with 10 bases that match TRBD2. The V and J ends lost 3 bases and 6 bases, in that order; junction bases with no gene match: 11. The CDR3 covers 17 residues. Germline values: CDR1 PRHDT, CDR2 FYEKMQ (reference sequence). The CDR3 reads CASSLGRAGGFLNEQFF. CDR3 coding DNA: TGTGCCAGCAGCTTGGGACGAGCGGGAGGGTTCCTCAATGAGCAGTTCTTC.

The V gene is TRBV4-3, the J gene TRBJ2-3; D not resolved. Trimming pared 4 bases from V and 1 base from J, leaving 9 bases between. The CDR3 is 14 amino acids. Germline assignment: CDR1 LGHNA and CDR2 YSLEER. The CDR3 DNA sequence: TGCGCCAGCAGCCCACTGGCGCGCACAGATACGCAGTATTTT. Protein sequence: CASSPLARTDTQYF.

The CDR3 DNA reads TGTGCCAGCACCCTACCTGGCGGTCCCTACAATGAGCAGTTCTTC. It is translated as CASTLPGGPYNEQFF. The chain links TRBV5-4 to TRBJ2-1; D gene ambiguous. V gave up 6 bases and J gave up 2 bases, with 15 bases separating them. This CDR3 is built from 15 residues. Germline CDR1 is SGHNT and CDR2 is YYREEE (reference sequence).

This chain links TRBV7-2 with TRBJ1-1, with D unclear. The CDR3 consists of 14 residues. Trimming stripped 4 bases from V and 2 bases from J, with 11 bases between. Germline V gene data show CDR1 as SGHTA and CDR2 as FQGNSA. The CDR3 spells CASSSSAANTEAFF. Here the CDR3 DNA reads TGTGCCAGCAGCTCCAGTGCTGCAAACACTGAAGCTTTCTTT.

The rearrangement links TRBV6-2 or TRBV6-3 to TRBJ2-2; D is possibly TRBD2 (5 bases). This CDR3 spans 16 amino acids. The V end lost 4 bases, the J end lost 8 bases, and 20 bases lay between the germline ends. Germline V gene lookup returns CDR1 MNHEY and CDR2 SVGEGT. The CDR3 region is CASSFWKGDGPGELFF. The CDR3 DNA reads as TGTGCCAGCAGTTTTTGGAAGGGAGACGGTCCGGGGGAGCTGTTTTTT.